This T cell receptor beta chain was captured by sequencing in a study of PD-1 blockade in mismatch repair-deficient tumors. For the study at large: Patients had more than ten mismatch repair-deficient cancer types, all previously treated and progressing. Findings and caveats of the study: Tumor-resident clones, often absent from pretreatment blood, expanded after pembrolizumab and then contracted.

Comment on this clone: No antigen is known for it.

The table came from immunoSEQ multiplex PCR; TCRdb's copy has only in-frame clones and leaves some out. The sample has 49,000 or so clones, about 84% seen once; the top ten hold approximately 8.4%. PCR or immunohistochemistry showed mismatch repair deficiency in every enrolled patient. The receptor was isolated from an adult with mismatch repair-deficient cancer. The sample consisted of peripheral blood, taken less than 21 weeks after starting pembrolizumab.

The CDR3 nucleotides are TGTGCCAGCAGCTCAAGTGAGGGGGGCTTTGGTAGTCAGCCCCAGCATTTT. It yields the protein CASSSSEGGFGSQPQHF. The chain carries TRBV11-3 and TRBJ1-5, with D possibly matching TRBD1 (6 bases). This CDR3 region has 17 residues. Deletions cut 4 bases from V and 6 bases from J, with 22 bases between. Germline V lookup: CDR1 SGHNT, CDR2 YENEEA. The complete variable domain, with remaining parts taken from reference TRBV11-3 and TRBJ1-5, reads EAGVVQSPRYKIIEKKQPVAFWCNPISGHNTLYWYLQNLGQGPELLIRYENEEAVDDSQLPKDRFSAERLKGVDSTLKIQPAELGDSAVYLCASSSSEGGFGSQPQHFGDGTRLSIL.